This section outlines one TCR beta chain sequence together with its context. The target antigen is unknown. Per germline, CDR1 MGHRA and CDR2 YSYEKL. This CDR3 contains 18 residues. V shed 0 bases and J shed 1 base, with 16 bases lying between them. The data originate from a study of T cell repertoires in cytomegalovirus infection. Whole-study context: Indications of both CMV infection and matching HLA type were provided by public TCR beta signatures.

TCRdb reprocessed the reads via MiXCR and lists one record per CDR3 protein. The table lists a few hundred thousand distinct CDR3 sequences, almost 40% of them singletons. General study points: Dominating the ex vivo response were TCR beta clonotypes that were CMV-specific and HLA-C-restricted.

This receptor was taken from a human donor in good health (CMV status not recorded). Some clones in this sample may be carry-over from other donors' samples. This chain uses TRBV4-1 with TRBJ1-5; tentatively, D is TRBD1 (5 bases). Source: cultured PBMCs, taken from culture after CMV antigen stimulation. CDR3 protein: CASSQDGGGAISNQPQHF. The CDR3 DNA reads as TGCGCCAGCAGCCAAGATGGTGGAGGGGCGATAAGCAATCAGCCCCAGCATTTT.